This record covers a single TCR beta chain. Its antigen specificity is not known. No clone much larger than this one lies a single base away; base qualities are absent. These data originate in a study of CD8 T cells in Susac syndrome (dated by TCRdb to between 2019 and 2020). At the level of the whole study: Repertoire sequencing was used to test whether CD8+ T cell activation and differentiation in Susac syndrome was antigen driven. The study compared CD8+ T cell repertoire clonality among 12 healthy donors, some 14 Susac syndrome patients and 15 multiple sclerosis patients. Findings and caveats that apply to the study as a whole: The number of individuals in the TCR sequencing and HLA analysis was recognized as being relatively small.

For CDR1 and CDR2, the germline V gene lists MDHEN and SYDVKM. CDR3 length: 14 amino acids, cysteine to phenylalanine. Solely the CDR3 DNA is kept, with 42 bases framed from the first base. Relative to germline, V is 1 base shorter and J is 1 base shorter, with 7 bases between their ends. High-throughput TCR beta sequencing profiled peripheral blood CD8+ and CD4+ T cells from healthy donors, Susac syndrome patients and multiple sclerosis patients. The multiple sclerosis controls were treatment-naive patients whose relapsing-remitting disease, either stable or active, fulfilled the revised McDonald criteria. Bulk CD8+ and CD4+ T cells were purified magnetically by negative isolation, whereas CD8+ TEMRA cells were enriched by FACS. Blood was drawn into EDTA tubes, processed within 24 hours, and PBMCs were isolated by density gradient centrifugation. PBMCs intended for TCR sequencing were cryopreserved in liquid nitrogen and thawed later in a water bath at 37 degrees C. The sorted or isolated CD4+, CD8+ and CD8+ TEMRA cells reached a purity of at least 90%.

RNA was extracted using the RNeasy kit, and roughly 0.5 to 1 microgram was reverse transcribed with random hexamers. TCR beta CDR3 regions were amplified with the immunoSEQ multiplex PCR assay covering 54 Vbeta and 13 Jbeta segments. Bias from PCR amplification was corrected by using a synthetic template baseline for primer optimization and for computational correction. Processing in the source paper ran as follows. Reads were annotated to V, D and J genes per IMGT and analyzed with immunoSEQ Analyzer, keeping only productive sequences. To calculate clonality, Shannon entropy was normalized by log2 of the number of productive unique sequences and then subtracted from one. Public and private clones were assessed among the 100 most prevalent clones of each patient and control. Clones were defined as Susac-specific when absent from the healthy and MS cohorts, from fewer than 1,300 published viral clones and from other ImmuneACCESS disease sequences. TCRdb reprocessing: public reads trimmed at Q25 with fastp, clones called with MiXCR, in-frame beta chains kept. Each CDR3 protein appears once, grouped with its most common genes and DNA. TCRdb, not the original authors, processed these V and J calls. The sample profile shows fewer than 80,000 distinct CDR3 sequences; approximately 93% of them were found once. The ten largest clones add up to 0.5% to 0.7% of the sample.

Material: CD8+ T cells from PBMCs. In this chain, TRBV28 is recombined with TRBJ1-1, and TRBD1 may be the D gene, going by 5 matching bases. The TCR comes from a human donor with multiple sclerosis. CDR3 region: CASSLLRGNTEAFF. The DNA sequence follows: TGTGCCAGCAGTTTATTAAGGGGGAACACTGAAGCTTTCTTT.